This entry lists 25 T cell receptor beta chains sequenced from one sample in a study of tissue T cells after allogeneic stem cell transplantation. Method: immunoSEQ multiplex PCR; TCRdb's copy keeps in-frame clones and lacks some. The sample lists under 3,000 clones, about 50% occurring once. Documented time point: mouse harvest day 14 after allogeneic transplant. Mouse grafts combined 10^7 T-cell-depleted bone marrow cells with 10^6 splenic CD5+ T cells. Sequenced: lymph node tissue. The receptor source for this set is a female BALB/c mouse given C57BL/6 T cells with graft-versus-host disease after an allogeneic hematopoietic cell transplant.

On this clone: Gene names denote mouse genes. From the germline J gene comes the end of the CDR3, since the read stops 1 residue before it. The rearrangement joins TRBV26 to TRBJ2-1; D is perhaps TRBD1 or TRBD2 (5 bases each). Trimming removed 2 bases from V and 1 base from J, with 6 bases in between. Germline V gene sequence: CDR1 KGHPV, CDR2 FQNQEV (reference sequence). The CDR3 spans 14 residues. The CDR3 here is CASSLRDNYAEQFF. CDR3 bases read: TGTGCCAGCAGTCTGAGGGACAACTATGCTGAGCAGTTC.

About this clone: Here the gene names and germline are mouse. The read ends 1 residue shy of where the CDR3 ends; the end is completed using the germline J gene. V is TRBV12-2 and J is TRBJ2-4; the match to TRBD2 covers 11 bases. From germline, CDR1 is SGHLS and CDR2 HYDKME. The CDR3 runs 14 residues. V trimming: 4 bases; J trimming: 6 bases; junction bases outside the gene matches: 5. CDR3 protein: CASSHRDWGNTLYF. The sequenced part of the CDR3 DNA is TGTGCCAGCTCCCACCGGGACTGGGGGAACACCTTGTAC.

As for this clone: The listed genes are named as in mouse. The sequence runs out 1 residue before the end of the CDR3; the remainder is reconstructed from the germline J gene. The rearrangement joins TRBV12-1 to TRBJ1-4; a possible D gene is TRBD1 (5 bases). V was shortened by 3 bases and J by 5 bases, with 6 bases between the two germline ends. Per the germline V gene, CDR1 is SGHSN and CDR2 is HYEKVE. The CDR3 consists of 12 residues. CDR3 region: CASSGGNERLFF. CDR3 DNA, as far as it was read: TGTGCCAGCTCTGGGGGGAACGAAAGATTATTT.

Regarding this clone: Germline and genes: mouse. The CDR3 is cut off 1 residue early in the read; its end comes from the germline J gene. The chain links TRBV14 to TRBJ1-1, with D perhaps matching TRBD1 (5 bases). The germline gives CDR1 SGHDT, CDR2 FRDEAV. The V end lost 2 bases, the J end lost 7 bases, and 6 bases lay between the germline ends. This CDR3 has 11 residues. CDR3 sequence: CASSFGGEVFF. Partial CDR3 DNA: TGTGCCAGCAGTTTTGGGGGAGAAGTCTTC.

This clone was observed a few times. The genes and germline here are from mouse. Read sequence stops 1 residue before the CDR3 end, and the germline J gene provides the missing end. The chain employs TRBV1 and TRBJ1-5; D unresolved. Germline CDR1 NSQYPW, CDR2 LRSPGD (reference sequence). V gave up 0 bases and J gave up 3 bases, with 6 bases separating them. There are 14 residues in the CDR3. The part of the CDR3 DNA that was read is TGCACCTGCAGTGCAGATTTCGGCAACCAGGCTCCGCTT. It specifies CTCSADFGNQAPL. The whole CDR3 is CTCSADFGNQAPLF.

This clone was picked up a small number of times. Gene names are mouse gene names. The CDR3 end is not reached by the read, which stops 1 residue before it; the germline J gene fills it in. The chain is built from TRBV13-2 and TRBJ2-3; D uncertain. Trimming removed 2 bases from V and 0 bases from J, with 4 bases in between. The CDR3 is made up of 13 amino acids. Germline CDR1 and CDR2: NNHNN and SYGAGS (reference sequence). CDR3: CASGETSAETLYF. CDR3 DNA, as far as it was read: TGTGCCAGCGGTGAAACTAGTGCAGAAACGCTGTAT.

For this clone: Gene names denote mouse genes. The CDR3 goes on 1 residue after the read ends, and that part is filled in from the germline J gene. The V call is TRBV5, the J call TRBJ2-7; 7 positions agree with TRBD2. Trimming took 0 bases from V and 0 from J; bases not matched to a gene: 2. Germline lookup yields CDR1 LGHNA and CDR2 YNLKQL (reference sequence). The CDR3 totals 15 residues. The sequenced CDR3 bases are TGTGCCAGCAGCCAAGAAACTGGGGTCTCCTATGAACAGTAC. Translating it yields CASSQETGVSYEQY. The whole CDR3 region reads CASSQETGVSYEQYF.

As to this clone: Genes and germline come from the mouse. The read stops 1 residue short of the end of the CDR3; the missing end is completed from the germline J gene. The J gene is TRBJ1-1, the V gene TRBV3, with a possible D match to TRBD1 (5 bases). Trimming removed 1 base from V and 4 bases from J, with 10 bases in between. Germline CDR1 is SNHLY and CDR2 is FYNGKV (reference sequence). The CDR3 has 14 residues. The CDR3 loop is CASSLGRVGTEVFF. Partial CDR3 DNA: TGTGCCAGCAGCTTAGGCAGGGTGGGCACAGAAGTCTTC.

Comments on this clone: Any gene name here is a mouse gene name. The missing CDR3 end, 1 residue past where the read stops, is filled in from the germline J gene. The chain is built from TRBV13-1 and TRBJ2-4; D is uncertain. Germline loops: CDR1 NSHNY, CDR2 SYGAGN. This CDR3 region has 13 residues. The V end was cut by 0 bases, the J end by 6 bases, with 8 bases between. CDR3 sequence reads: CASSDAGHNTLYF. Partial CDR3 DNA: TGTGCCAGCAGTGATGCAGGCCACAACACCTTGTAC.

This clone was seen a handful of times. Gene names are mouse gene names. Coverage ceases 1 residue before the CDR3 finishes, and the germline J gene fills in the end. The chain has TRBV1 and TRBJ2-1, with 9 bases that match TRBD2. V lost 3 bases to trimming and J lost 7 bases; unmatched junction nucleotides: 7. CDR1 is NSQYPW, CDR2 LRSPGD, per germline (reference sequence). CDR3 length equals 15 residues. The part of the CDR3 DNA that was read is TGCACCTGCAGTGCTTCGCGCTGGGGGGGAGCTGAGCAGTTC. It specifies CTCSASRWGGAEQF. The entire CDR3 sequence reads CTCSASRWGGAEQFF.

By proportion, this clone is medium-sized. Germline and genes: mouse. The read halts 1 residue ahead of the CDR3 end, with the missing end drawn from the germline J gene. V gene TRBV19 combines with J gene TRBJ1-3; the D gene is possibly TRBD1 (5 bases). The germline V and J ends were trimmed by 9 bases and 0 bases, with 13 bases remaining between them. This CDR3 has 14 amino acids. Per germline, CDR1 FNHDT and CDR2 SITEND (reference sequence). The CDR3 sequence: CATSPGFSGNTLYF. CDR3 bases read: TGTGCCACCTCGCCAGGGTTTTCTGGAAATACGCTCTAT.

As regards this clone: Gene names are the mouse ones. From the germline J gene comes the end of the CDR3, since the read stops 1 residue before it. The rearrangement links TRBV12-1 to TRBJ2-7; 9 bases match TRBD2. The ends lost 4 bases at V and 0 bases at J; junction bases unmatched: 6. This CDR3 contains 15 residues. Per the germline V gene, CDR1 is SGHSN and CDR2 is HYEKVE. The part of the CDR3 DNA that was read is TGTGCCAGCTCCCTCGACTGGGGGAACTCCTATGAACAGTAC. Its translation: CASSLDWGNSYEQY. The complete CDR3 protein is CASSLDWGNSYEQYF.

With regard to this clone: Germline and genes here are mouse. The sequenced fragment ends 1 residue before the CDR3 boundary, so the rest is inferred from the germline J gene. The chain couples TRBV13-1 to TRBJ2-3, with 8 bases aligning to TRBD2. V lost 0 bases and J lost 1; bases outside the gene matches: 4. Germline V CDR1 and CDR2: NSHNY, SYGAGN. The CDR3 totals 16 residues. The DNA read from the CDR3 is TGTGCCAGCAGTGATGGGGGGGGCGCTGGTGCAGAAACGCTGTAT. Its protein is CASSDGGGAGAETLY. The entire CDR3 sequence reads CASSDGGGAGAETLYF.

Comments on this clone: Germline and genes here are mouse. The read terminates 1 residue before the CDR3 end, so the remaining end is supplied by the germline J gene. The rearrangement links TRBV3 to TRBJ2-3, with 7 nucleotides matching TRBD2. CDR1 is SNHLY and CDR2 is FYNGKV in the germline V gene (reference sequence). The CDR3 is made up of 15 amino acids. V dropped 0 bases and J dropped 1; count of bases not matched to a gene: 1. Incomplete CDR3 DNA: TGTGCCAGCAGCTTAGCGGGGGGGGGTGCAGAAACGCTGTAT. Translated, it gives CASSLAGGGAETLY. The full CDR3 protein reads CASSLAGGGAETLYF.

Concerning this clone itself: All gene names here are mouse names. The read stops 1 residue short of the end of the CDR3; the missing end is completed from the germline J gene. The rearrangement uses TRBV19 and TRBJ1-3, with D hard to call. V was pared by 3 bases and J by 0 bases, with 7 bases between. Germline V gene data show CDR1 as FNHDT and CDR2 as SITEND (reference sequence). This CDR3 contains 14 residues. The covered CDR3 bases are TGTGCCAGCAGTAGGGGAAATTCTGGAAATACGCTCTAT. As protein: CASSRGNSGNTLY. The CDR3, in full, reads CASSRGNSGNTLYF.

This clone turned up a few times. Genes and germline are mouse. The CDR3: CTCSAGFSNERLFF. CDR3 DNA (partial): TGCACCTGCAGTGCAGGGTTTTCCAACGAAAGATTATTT. V and J are TRBV1 and TRBJ1-4; D uncertain. The read falls 1 residue short of the CDR3 end, and the missing part is taken from the germline J gene. Germline V gene data show CDR1 as NSQYPW and CDR2 as LRSPGD (reference sequence). Trimming shortened V by 1 base and J by 0 bases, and 3 bases separated the two germline ends. The CDR3 is 14 amino acids.

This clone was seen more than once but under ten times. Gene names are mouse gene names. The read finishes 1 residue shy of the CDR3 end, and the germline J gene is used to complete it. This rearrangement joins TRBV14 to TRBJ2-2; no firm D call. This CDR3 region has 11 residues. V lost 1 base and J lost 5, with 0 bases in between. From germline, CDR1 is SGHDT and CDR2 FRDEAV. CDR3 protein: CASSFTGQLYF. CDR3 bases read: TGTGCCAGCAGTTTCACCGGGCAGCTCTAC.

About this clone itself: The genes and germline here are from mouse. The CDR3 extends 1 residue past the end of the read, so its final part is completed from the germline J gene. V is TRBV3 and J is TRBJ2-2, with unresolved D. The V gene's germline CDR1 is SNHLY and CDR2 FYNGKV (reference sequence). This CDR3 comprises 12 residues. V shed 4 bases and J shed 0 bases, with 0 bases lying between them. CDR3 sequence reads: CASSSNTGQLYF. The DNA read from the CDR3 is TGTGCCAGCAGCTCAAACACCGGGCAGCTCTAC.

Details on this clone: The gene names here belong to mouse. The sequenced part of the CDR3 DNA is TGTGCCAGCAGTCGGACACCTAGTGCAGAAACGCTGTAT. Amino acids: CASSRTPSAETLY. The complete CDR3 sequence is CASSRTPSAETLYF. The chain combines TRBV26 with TRBJ2-3, with D perhaps TRBD1 (5 bases). The read falls 1 residue short of the CDR3 end, and the missing part is taken from the germline J gene. Germline V gene data show CDR1 as KGHPV and CDR2 as FQNQEV (reference sequence). Trimming removed 4 bases from V and 0 bases from J, with 8 bases in between. The CDR3 loop spans 14 amino acids.

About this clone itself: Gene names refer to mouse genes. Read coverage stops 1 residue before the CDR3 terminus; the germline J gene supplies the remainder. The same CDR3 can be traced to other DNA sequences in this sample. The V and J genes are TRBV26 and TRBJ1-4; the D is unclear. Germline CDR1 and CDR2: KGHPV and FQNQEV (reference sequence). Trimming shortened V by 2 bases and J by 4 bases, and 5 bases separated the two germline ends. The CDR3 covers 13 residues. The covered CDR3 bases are TGTGCCAGCAGTCTGGGCAGCAACGAAAGATTATTT. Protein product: CASSLGSNERLF. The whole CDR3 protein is CASSLGSNERLFF.

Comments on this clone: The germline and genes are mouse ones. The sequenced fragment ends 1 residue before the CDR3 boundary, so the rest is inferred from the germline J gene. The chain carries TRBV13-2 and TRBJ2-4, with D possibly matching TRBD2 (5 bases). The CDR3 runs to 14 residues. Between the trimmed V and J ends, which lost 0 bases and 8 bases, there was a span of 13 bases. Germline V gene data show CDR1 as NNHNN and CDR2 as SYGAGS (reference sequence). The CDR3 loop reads CASGDADGVGTLYF. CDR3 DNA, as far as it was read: TGTGCCAGCGGTGATGCAGATGGGGTCGGCACCTTGTAC.

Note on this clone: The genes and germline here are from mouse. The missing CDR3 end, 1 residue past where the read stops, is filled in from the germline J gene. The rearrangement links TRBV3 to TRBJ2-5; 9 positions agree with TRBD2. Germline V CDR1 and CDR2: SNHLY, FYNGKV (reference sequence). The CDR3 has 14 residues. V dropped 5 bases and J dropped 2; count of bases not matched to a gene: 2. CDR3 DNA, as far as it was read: TGTGCCAGCAGCCCGACTGGGGGCCAAGACACCCAGTAC. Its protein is CASSPTGGQDTQY. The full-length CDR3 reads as CASSPTGGQDTQYF.

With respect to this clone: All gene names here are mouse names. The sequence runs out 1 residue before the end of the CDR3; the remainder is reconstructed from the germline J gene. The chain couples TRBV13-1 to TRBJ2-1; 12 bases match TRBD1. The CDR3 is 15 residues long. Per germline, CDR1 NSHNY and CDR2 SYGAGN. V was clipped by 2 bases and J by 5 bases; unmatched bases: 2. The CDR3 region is CASSERDRGHAEQFF. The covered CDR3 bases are TGTGCCAGCAGTGAGCGGGACAGGGGGCATGCTGAGCAGTTC.

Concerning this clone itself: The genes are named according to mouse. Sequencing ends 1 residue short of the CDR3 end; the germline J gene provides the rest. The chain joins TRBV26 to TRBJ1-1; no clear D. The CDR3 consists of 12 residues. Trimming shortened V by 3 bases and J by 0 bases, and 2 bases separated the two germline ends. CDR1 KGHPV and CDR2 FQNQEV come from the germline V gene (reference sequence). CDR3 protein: CASSLPNTEVFF. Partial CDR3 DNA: TGTGCCAGCAGTCTCCCAAACACAGAAGTCTTC.

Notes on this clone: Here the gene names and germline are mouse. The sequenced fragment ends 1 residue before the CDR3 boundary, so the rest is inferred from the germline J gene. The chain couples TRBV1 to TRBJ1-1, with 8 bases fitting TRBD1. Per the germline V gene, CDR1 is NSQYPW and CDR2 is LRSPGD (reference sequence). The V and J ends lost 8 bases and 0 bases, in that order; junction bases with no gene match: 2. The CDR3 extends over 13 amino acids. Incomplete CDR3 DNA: TGCACCTGCGGGGACAGGTCAAACACAGAAGTCTTC. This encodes CTCGDRSNTEVF. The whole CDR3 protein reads CTCGDRSNTEVFF.